This T cell receptor beta chain was documented in a study of Graves' ophthalmopathy and Graves' hyperthyroidism. The overall study: Ophthalmopathy absent within 18 months of follow-up marked hyperthyroidism as stable. Study-level points and caveats: Ophthalmopathy and stable hyperthyroidism were discriminated by a 13-signature model, with 87.88% sensitivity and approximately 81% specificity.

The germline CDR1 and CDR2 sequences are LNHDA and SQIVND (reference sequence). The germline V and J ends were trimmed by 4 bases and 4 bases, with 10 bases remaining between them. This CDR3 region has 13 residues. Amplification of TCR beta CDR3 regions used RNA transcripts. First-round RT-PCR used HTBI primers; second-round multiplex PCR followed. TCRdb processed the multiplex PCR reads anew with MiXCR; each CDR3 protein has one entry. The sample carries roughly 1.1 million distinct CDR3 sequences, about two fifths recorded once. This clonotype has a count of ten or more. What it recognizes is unknown.

The sequence was collected from an adult man with Graves' hyperthyroidism. Specimen: peripheral blood or thyroid tissue (not recorded which). V and J are TRBV19 and TRBJ1-1; maybe TRBD1 (6 bases). The CDR3 sequence: CASSNWGATEAFF. CDR3 sequence (DNA): TGTGCCAGTAGTAACTGGGGGGCCACTGAAGCTTTCTTT.